The next 9 T cell receptor beta chains were all read from a single sample in a study of blood T cell repertoires in COVID-19. Method: immunoSEQ multiplex PCR; TCRdb's copy keeps in-frame clones and lacks some. This table has 200,000 to 250,000 clones, almost 85% appearing once. The source material was peripheral blood. Every receptor here comes from a woman in her sixties or seventies with COVID-19, enrolled during active disease.

V gene TRBV5-1 combines with J gene TRBJ1-4, with unresolved D. Between the trimmed V and J ends, which lost 2 bases and 3 bases, there was a span of 8 bases. This CDR3 has 14 residues. Germline assignment: CDR1 SGHRS and CDR2 YFSETQ. CDR3 region: CASSFAGANEKLFF. The CDR3 nucleotides are TGCGCCAGCAGCTTCGCGGGCGCTAATGAAAAACTGTTTTTT.

Notes on this clone: Other DNA sequences in this sample translate to the same CDR3. The rearrangement uses TRBV10-3 and TRBJ1-1; TRBD1 might be the D (6 bases). Germline CDR1 ENHRY, CDR2 SYGVKD. V was cut by 6 bases and J by 2 bases, with 10 bases left in between. The CDR3 has 13 amino acids. The CDR3 sequence: CAISRTENTEAFF. In DNA, the CDR3 is TGTGCCATCAGCCGGACAGAAAACACTGAAGCTTTCTTT.

This clone is a singleton in its sample. The chain is built from TRBV19 and TRBJ1-5; possibly TRBD1 for D (6 bases). The germline gives CDR1 LNHDA, CDR2 SQIVND (reference sequence). The CDR3 totals 15 residues. V lost 0 bases to trimming and J lost 2 bases, with 8 bases between them. Written as DNA, the CDR3 is TGTGCCAGTAGTATAGAGGACAGCCGCAATCAGCCCCAGCATTTT. This encodes CASSIEDSRNQPQHF.

The J gene is TRBJ2-3, the V gene TRBV30; 10 bases agree with TRBD2. After removal of 5 bases from V and 1 base from J, the junction contained 15 bases not matched to a gene. Germline values: CDR1 GTSNPN, CDR2 SVGIG (reference sequence). This CDR3 is 18 amino acids long. The chain's CDR3 is CAWGGDIRTSGRTDTQYF. As DNA, the CDR3 is TGTGCCTGGGGGGGGGATATTAGGACTAGCGGACGCACAGATACGCAGTATTTT. Combining the CDR3 with reference TRBV30 and TRBJ2-3 gives the whole variable domain SQTIHQWPATLVQPVGSPLSLECTVEGTSNPNLYWYRQAAGRGLQLLFYSVGIGQISSEVPQNLSASRPQDRQFILSSKKLLLSDSGFYLCAWGGDIRTSGRTDTQYFGPGTRLTVL.

The V gene is TRBV3-1 (or the pseudogene TRBV3-2), the J gene TRBJ2-1; 10 bases line up with TRBD2. The J segment lost 3 bases and the V segment lost 1 base, leaving 9 bases of the junction unmatched. Looked up from germline, CDR1 is LGHDT and CDR2 is YNNKEL (reference sequence). The CDR3 length is 18 residues. This CDR3 reads CASSQGPIGTSDYNEQFF. The CDR3, as DNA: TGTGCCAGCAGCCAAGGTCCAATCGGGACTAGCGACTACAATGAGCAGTTCTTC.

V is TRBV11-1 and J is TRBJ1-3, with D possibly TRBD1 on 6 matching bases. Germline values: CDR1 SGHAT, CDR2 FQDESV (reference sequence). Trimming removed 5 bases at V and 7 bases at J, with 12 bases between. There are 13 residues in the CDR3. CDR3 nucleotide sequence: TGTGCCAGCAGCGCCCAGGGGCGTAACACCATATATTTT. It translates to CASSAQGRNTIYF.

Here the CDR3 reads CASSTLPTGGGRGPSNQPQHF. The CDR3 region has the DNA TGTGCCAGTAGTACCCTGCCAACAGGGGGCGGACGGGGTCCAAGCAATCAGCCCCAGCATTTT. The V gene is TRBV19, the J gene TRBJ1-5; 9 bases map to TRBD1. Germline V gene lookup returns CDR1 LNHDA and CDR2 SQIVND (reference sequence). CDR3 length: 21 amino acids. Trimming at V came to 4 bases and at J to 1 base, leaving 20 bases not matched to a gene.

The rearrangement links TRBV6-5 to TRBJ2-1; 12 nucleotides agree with TRBD2. J was trimmed by 10 bases and V by 7 bases; bases with no gene match: 8. Germline V lookup: CDR1 MNHEY, CDR2 SVGAGI. This CDR3 region has 14 residues. The CDR3 bases are TGTGCCAGCATGTGGACTAGCGGGATTGTGGAGCAGTTCTTC. This sequence encodes CASMWTSGIVEQFF.

V usage is TRBV6-1 and J usage is TRBJ1-2; tentatively, D is TRBD1 (6 bases). Deletions cut 2 bases from V and 2 bases from J, with 9 bases between. Germline V gives CDR1 MNHNS, CDR2 SASEGT. The CDR3 extends over 14 amino acids. CDR3 DNA sequence: TGTGCCAGCAGTGAACCAGGGGAAAACTATGGCTACACCTTC. The encoded protein is CASSEPGENYGYTF.